The TCR beta chain under discussion was sequenced for a study of blood T cell repertoires in COVID-19. The wider study: There were acute and convalescent COVID-19 samples, and they came from the United States, Italy and Spain. In each case, the material was cDNA or gDNA derived from T cells, B-cell-depleted T cells, or PBMCs.

Clones were read by immunoSEQ multiplex PCR, and TCRdb kept only the in-frame ones, dropping some. The data show around 340,000 clones, with 75% to 90% seen just once and about 7% held by the top ten. Patients in Seattle were enrolled during active infection, then followed longitudinally. The receptor was isolated from a woman aged 55-69 years with COVID-19, enrolled during active disease. Sequencing was carried out using peripheral blood.

The CDR3 nucleotides read TGTGCCAGCAGTGTCACTAGCGGGGGTAACACCGGGGAGCTGTTTTTT. Translation gives CASSVTSGGNTGELFF. The V and J genes are TRBV6-2 or TRBV6-3 and TRBJ2-2; 11 nucleotides agree with TRBD2. The length of the CDR3 is 16 residues. V shed 5 bases, J shed 2 bases, and the junction held 4 bases outside the gene matches. Germline V gives CDR1 MNHEY, CDR2 SVGEGT.